This entry lists 21 T cell receptor beta chains sequenced from one sample in a study of CD8+ T cells in alopecia areata. The authors extracted RNA and reverse transcribed it into cDNA as the sequencing template. TCRdb's copy holds only in-frame clones and misses some; the assay was immunoSEQ multiplex PCR. There are around 97,000 clones in the sample; 55% occur only once, and roughly 8.8% lies in the top ten. Sequencing was carried out using CD4+ T cells sorted from blood. The receptors originated from a human donor in good health.

V and J are TRBV9 and TRBJ2-1; 7 nucleotides match TRBD2. The CDR3 consists of 19 residues. The V segment lost 0 bases and the J segment 12 bases; nucleotides outside the gene matches: 24. CDR1 SGDLS and CDR2 YYNGEE come from the germline V gene. DNA of the CDR3: TGTGCCAGCAGCGTAGGCCTAGCGGTCTTCCAACGGAGGAGAATCGGGCAGTTCTTC. The encoded protein is CASSVGLAVFQRRRIGQFF. The whole variable domain, filled in from reference TRBV9 and TRBJ2-1, reads DSGVTQTPKHLITATGQRVTLRCSPRSGDLSVYWYQQSLDQGLQFLIQYYNGEERAKGNILERFSAQQFPDLHSELNLSSLELGDSALYFCASSVGLAVFQRRRIGQFFGPGTRLTVL.

This clone was observed a single time. CDR3 nucleotides: TGCGCCAGCAGCCAAGTCGGACAGGGTGGCTACAATGAGCAGTTCTTC. As protein: CASSQVGQGGYNEQFF. V and J are TRBV4-1 and TRBJ2-1; TRBD1 matches 8 bases. V was pared by 1 base and J by 3 bases, with 5 bases of the junction left unmatched. Looked up from germline, CDR1 is MGHRA and CDR2 is YSYEKL. The CDR3 is 16 residues long.

V usage is TRBV6-5 and J usage is TRBJ1-1; D remains unclear. In germline, CDR1 is MNHEY, CDR2 SVGAGI. This CDR3 region has 13 residues. Trimming cost V 2 bases and J 4 bases, with 8 bases left between them. The CDR3 region is CASSYTMATEAFF. The CDR3 nucleotides read TGTGCCAGCAGTTACACAATGGCCACTGAAGCTTTCTTT.

This chain links TRBV7-2 with TRBJ1-2, with D perhaps TRBD1 (5 bases). Germline V gene data show CDR1 as SGHTA and CDR2 as FQGNSA. Trimming shortened V by 5 bases and J by 6 bases, and 19 bases separated the two germline ends. This CDR3 region has 15 residues. CDR3 region: CASSPRGGEVDGYTF. The CDR3 bases are TGTGCCAGCAGCCCCCGCGGGGGGGAGGTGGATGGCTACACCTTC.

This chain links TRBV7-2 with TRBJ2-5, with D perhaps being TRBD1 or TRBD2 (5 bases each). Germline V gives CDR1 SGHTA, CDR2 FQGNSA. The CDR3 loop spans 13 amino acids. With 4 bases removed from V and 1 base from J, the gap between germline ends came to 7 bases. The CDR3 coding sequence is TGTGCCAGCAGCTCGGGACCCCAAGAGACCCAGTACTTC. It specifies CASSSGPQETQYF. The variable domain in full, completed from reference TRBV7-2 and TRBJ2-5, reads GAGVSQSPSNKVTEKGKDVELRCDPISGHTALYWYRQSLGQGLEFLIYFQGNSAPDKSGLPSDRFSAERTGGSVSTLTIQRTQQEDSAVYLCASSSGPQETQYFGPGTRLLVL.

This chain connects TRBV29-1 to TRBJ2-7; D call uncertain. The ends were cut back, 6 bases at V and 4 bases at J, with 4 bases in the middle. This CDR3 comprises 9 residues. Germline V gene sequence: CDR1 SQVTM, CDR2 ANQGSEA. CDR3 amino acids: CSVPYEQYF. CDR3 nucleotide sequence: TGCAGCGTCCCGTACGAGCAGTACTTC.

The V and J genes are TRBV7-2 and TRBJ2-1; no definite D call. Germline V lookup: CDR1 SGHTA, CDR2 FQGNSA. The V end lost 2 bases, the J end lost 5 bases, and 4 bases lay between the germline ends. This CDR3 is 12 amino acids long. CDR3 coding DNA: TGTGCCAGCAGCTTACTAAACAATGAGCAGTTCTTC. Amino acids: CASSLLNNEQFF.

This clone showed up just a few times. The V call is TRBV30, the J call TRBJ2-1; D not resolved. CDR3 length: 10 residues. V was cut by 3 bases and J by 5 bases, with 2 bases left in between. Germline V gene sequence: CDR1 GTSNPN, CDR2 SVGIG (reference sequence). CDR3 sequence (DNA): TGTGCCTGGAGCGACAATGAGCAGTTCTTC. Its protein is CAWSDNEQFF.

The chain links TRBV7-9 to TRBJ1-1, with D unclear. CDR1 is SEHNR and CDR2 is FQNEAQ in the germline V gene (reference sequence). V shed 8 bases and J shed 3 bases, with 16 bases lying between them. CDR3 size: 14 residues. The DNA for the CDR3 is TGTGCCAGCCACCTGTGGGGTGGGGACACTGAAGCTTTCTTT. Its translation is CASHLWGGDTEAFF.

J is TRBJ2-4 and V is TRBV6-6; a possible D gene is TRBD2 (6 bases). The CDR3 length is 15 residues. The germline gives CDR1 MNHNY, CDR2 SVGAGI (reference sequence). Trimming shortened V by 5 bases and J by 6 bases, and 17 bases separated the two germline ends. The CDR3 nucleotides read TGTGCCAGCAGTACCCCAGCCTTGGGGGGAAACATTCAGTACTTC. Its translation is CASSTPALGGNIQYF.

This clone was seen only a few times. Distinct nucleotide sequences in the sample also encode this CDR3. The V and J genes are TRBV5-1 and TRBJ2-7, with 10 bases that match TRBD2. CDR1 and CDR2 (germline): SGHRS, YFSETQ. The CDR3 loop spans 15 amino acids. V lost 0 bases to trimming and J lost 2 bases; unmatched junction nucleotides: 2. CDR3 in amino acids: CASSLGSGGAYEQYF. The DNA of the CDR3 is TGCGCCAGCAGCTTGGGGAGCGGGGGGGCCTACGAGCAGTACTTC.

This clone was seen a few times. This chain links TRBV6-5 with TRBJ2-3, with 12 nucleotides matching TRBD2. Germline values: CDR1 MNHEY, CDR2 SVGAGI. J gave up 9 bases and V 6 bases, and 7 bases lay outside the gene matches. The CDR3 loop spans 14 amino acids. The CDR3 DNA reads as TGTGCCAGCAGCCGCCCTAGCGGGGGGGCGACGCAGTATTTT. This translates into CASSRPSGGATQYF.

The gene calls are TRBV7-9 and TRBJ2-3; 9 nucleotides line up with TRBD2. V shed 6 bases and J 5 bases; nucleotides not matched to a gene: 12. The CDR3 is made up of 16 amino acids. The germline V gene has CDR1 SEHNR and CDR2 FQNEAQ (reference sequence). This CDR3 reads CASSLDRTSAGDTQYF. In DNA form, the CDR3 reads TGTGCCAGCAGTTTGGATAGGACTAGCGCGGGAGATACGCAGTATTTT.

The rearrangement uses TRBV7-3 and TRBJ1-2, with 10 bases that match TRBD1. The germline gives CDR1 SGHTA, CDR2 FQGTGA. V gave up 5 bases and J gave up 8 bases; unmatched junction bases: 5. The CDR3 is 13 residues long. CDR3 amino acids: CASSPGQGEGYTF. The DNA for the CDR3 is TGTGCCAGCAGCCCAGGACAGGGGGAAGGCTACACCTTC.

This clone was picked up a small number of times. This sequence joins TRBV29-1 and TRBJ2-3, with TRBD1 as a possible D gene (5 bases). This CDR3 spans 12 amino acids. The germline V gene has CDR1 SQVTM and CDR2 ANQGSEA. The germline V and J ends were trimmed by 5 bases and 0 bases, with 6 bases remaining between them. CDR3 loop: CSVPGSTDTQYF. For the CDR3, the DNA is TGCAGCGTTCCAGGGAGCACAGATACGCAGTATTTT.

The chain carries TRBV30 and TRBJ1-6; a possible D gene is TRBD1 (5 bases). Trimming took 0 bases from V and 7 from J, leaving 13 bases between them. Germline assignment: CDR1 GTSNPN and CDR2 SVGIG (reference sequence). There are 15 residues in the CDR3. The CDR3 DNA reads TGTGCCTGGAGTGTACTTGGGACCCAGAATTCACCCCTCCACTTT. It yields the protein CAWSVLGTQNSPLHF.

The J gene is TRBJ2-7, the V gene TRBV25-1; TRBD2 is a possible D gene (5 bases). The CDR3 length is 15 residues. Germline V gene data show CDR1 as MGHDK and CDR2 as SYGVNS. Trimming stripped 3 bases from V and 2 bases from J, with 14 bases between. The CDR3 reads CASSDKSDGTYEQYF. The CDR3, as DNA: TGTGCCAGCAGTGACAAATCCGACGGGACCTACGAGCAGTACTTC.

This clone was detected a few times. CDR3 DNA sequence: TGCAGCGTAGAGGAACCGGGCATTCAGTACTTC. Protein product: CSVEEPGIQYF. This chain joins TRBV29-1 and TRBJ2-4; D is unresolved. Germline lookup yields CDR1 SQVTM and CDR2 ANQGSEA. CDR3 length: 11 amino acids. V lost 6 bases, J lost 9 bases, and 12 bases lay in between. Together with reference TRBV29-1 and TRBJ2-4, the CDR3 gives the full variable domain: SAVISQKPSRDICQRGTSLTIQCQVDSQVTMMFWYRQQPGQSLTLIATANQGSEATYESGFVIDKFPISRPNLTFSTLTVSNMSPEDSSIYLCSVEEPGIQYFGAGTRLSVL.

The chain employs TRBV27 and TRBJ2-5, with TRBD1 identical over 8 bases. The CDR3 spans 17 residues. J was trimmed by 4 bases and V by 0 bases; bases with no gene match: 10. Germline CDR1 is MNHEY and CDR2 is SMNVEV (reference sequence). The CDR3 region has the DNA TGTGCCAGCAGTTTATCGTATGGACAGGGCAGGGGAGAGACCCAGTACTTC. This sequence encodes CASSLSYGQGRGETQYF.

This chain joins TRBV19 and TRBJ1-6, with 7 positions matching TRBD1. CDR1 is LNHDA and CDR2 is SQIVND in the germline V gene (reference sequence). CDR3 size: 14 residues. The junction had 9 bases not matched to a gene; V was cut back by 8 bases and J by 8 bases. For the CDR3, the DNA is TGTGCCAGTGGAGATTTAACAGGGGATTCACCCCTCCACTTT. This encodes CASGDLTGDSPLHF.

There are a few counts of this clone. J is TRBJ2-5 and V is TRBV4-3, with TRBD2 as a possible D gene (6 bases). This CDR3 is 15 amino acids long. Germline V CDR1 and CDR2: LGHNA, YSLEER. Trimming removed 8 bases at V and 5 bases at J, with 21 bases between. The CDR3 spells CASSVKGGGGETQYF. The CDR3 nucleotides are TGCGCCAGCTCGGTGAAGGGAGGCGGAGGGGAGACCCAGTACTTC.